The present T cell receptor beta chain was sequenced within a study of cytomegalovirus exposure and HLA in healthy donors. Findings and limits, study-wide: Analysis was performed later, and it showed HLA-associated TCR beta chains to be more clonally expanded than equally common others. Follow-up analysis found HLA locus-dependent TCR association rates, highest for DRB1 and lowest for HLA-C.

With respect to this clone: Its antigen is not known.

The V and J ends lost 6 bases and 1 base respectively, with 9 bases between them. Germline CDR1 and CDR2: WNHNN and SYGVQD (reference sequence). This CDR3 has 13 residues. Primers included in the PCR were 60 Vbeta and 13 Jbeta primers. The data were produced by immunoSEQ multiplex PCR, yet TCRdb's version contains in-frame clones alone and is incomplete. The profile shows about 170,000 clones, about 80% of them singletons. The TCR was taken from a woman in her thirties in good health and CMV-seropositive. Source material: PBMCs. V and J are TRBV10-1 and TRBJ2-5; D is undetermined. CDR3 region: CASSRGSQETQYF. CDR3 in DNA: TGCGCCAGCAGCAGAGGCAGCCAAGAGACCCAGTACTTC.